These T cell receptor beta chains were read from a single sample in a study of blood T cells in healthy people across ages. MiXCR, applied by TCRdb to the 5' RACE reads, yields one record per CDR3 protein. The data contain some 900,000 distinct CDR3 sequences, about 48% of them seen just once; the ten biggest clones take up around an eighth. Sequencing input: blood. The receptors were gathered from a man aged 25-40 years in good health. Each CDR3 is given with its conserved first and last residue.

j_call v_call cdr3_aa
TRBJ2-5 TRBV4-2 CASSQDILDQETQYF
TRBJ1-4 TRBV6-2/TRBV6-3 CASSSDINEKLFF
TRBJ1-2 TRBV9 CASSVLPGQRKGYTF
TRBJ1-1 TRBV7-2 CASSSRDRAEAFF
TRBJ1-6 TRBV4-1 CASSQERGLNSPLHF
TRBJ1-2 TRBV27 CASSSAGGAGYTF
TRBJ2-1 TRBV6-1 CASSDRAPAFGNEQFF
TRBJ2-4 TRBV5-5 CASQVVGTSNIQYF
TRBJ2-2 TRBV29-1 CSAPADTGELFF
TRBJ2-3 TRBV20-1 CSAYGQGSTDTQYF
TRBJ2-3 TRBV15 CATSIRGQPVTQYF
TRBJ1-1 TRBV29-1 CSVPTGLGEAFF
TRBJ1-1 TRBV4-3 CASSQEPTGHTEAFF
TRBJ2-3 TRBV19 CASGLFSTDTQYF
TRBJ2-5 TRBV9 CASSAGTVSQETQYF
TRBJ2-1 TRBV19 CASSIDSLSYNEQFF
TRBJ2-5 TRBV20-1 CSAPHPAQETQYF
TRBJ2-5 TRBV5-1 CASSLDTVKETQYF
TRBJ2-3 TRBV6-6 CASSLQGAADTQYF
TRBJ2-1 TRBV9 CASTQAGGPMDEQFF
TRBJ2-7 TRBV4-1 CASSQEGGQGTYEQYF
TRBJ2-1 TRBV7-2 CASSLGQGRCNEQFF
TRBJ2-3 TRBV5-1 CASSLMGETDTQYF
TRBJ2-5 TRBV27 CASKPGLTAWGQETQYF
TRBJ2-5 TRBV12-3/TRBV12-4 CASSLGSRLAIQETQYF
TRBJ2-7 TRBV4-1 CASSQGGPSYEQYF
TRBJ2-1 TRBV7-2 CASSLAVGRDEQFF
NA TRBV6-2/TRBV6-3 CASRRETQYF
TRBJ1-2 TRBV6-5 CASSYGNGPYGYTF
TRBJ2-1 TRBV3-1 CASSDPTSSYNEQFF
TRBJ2-7 TRBV4-2 CASSLLPPDGLSSYEQYF
TRBJ2-5 TRBV20-1 CSAPGGEETQYF
TRBJ2-3 TRBV29-1 CSVTRWSGSSTDTQYF
TRBJ2-5 TRBV5-1 CASSWTLGLRETQYF
TRBJ1-4 TRBV7-9 CASSPVGEKLFF
TRBJ2-3 TRBV12-3/TRBV12-4 CASSMGPPDTQYF